This T cell receptor beta chain stems from a study of resident and recirculating memory T cells in vitiligo. On the study more broadly: Each patient gave two lesional and two nonlesional epidermal shave biopsies, plus PBMCs. General study results and limits: No unique dominant TCR clone was found in vitiligo lesions.

Libraries were prepared by immunoSEQ multiplex PCR; TCRdb keeps only in-frame clonotypes and omits some of them. The sample has around 78,000 clones, under 95% seen once. As concerns this clone: As yet, its antigen is unknown.

The source material was blood. This TCR was recovered from a male donor with vitiligo.

DNA for the CDR3: TGTGCCAGCTCCGGGACAGGCAACTCTGAGCAGTACTTC. It codes for CASSGTGNSEQYF. The chain uses TRBV28 and TRBJ2-7; TRBD1 agrees at 8 bases. The CDR3 has 13 amino acids. Trimming at V came to 8 bases and at J to 7 bases, leaving 10 bases not matched to a gene. Germline lookup yields CDR1 MDHEN and CDR2 SYDVKM. The full variable domain, completed using reference TRBV28 and TRBJ2-7, is DVKVTQSSRYLVKRTGEKVFLECVQDMDHENMFWYRQDPGLGLRLIYFSYDVKMKEKGDIPEGYSVSREKKERFSLILESASTNQTSMYLCASSGTGNSEQYFGPGTRLTVT.